This is a list of T cell receptor beta chains from one sample in a study of T-cell memory formation after mild COVID-19. TCRdb reanalysed the 5' RACE reads using MiXCR and keeps one entry per CDR3 protein. The sample comprises under 300,000 distinct CDR3 sequences, roughly 15% of which are singletons, and roughly 20% rests with the top ten. Sample: PBMCs or a T cell subset sorted from them (not recorded which). Receptor source: a man in his late teens or twenties who had mild COVID-19 (a few samples of this study predate the infection). Cell type and time point are not known. Both conserved end residues are part of each CDR3. The D gene is left open where the match is weak. Not all rows give a size; the values are once, few, many and, for expanded clones, a class.

TRBJ1-1,.,TRBD1,TRBV5-1,CASSLYTGTGTTEAFF,TGCGCCAGCAGCTTATACACCGGGACAGGGACGACTGAAGCTTTCTTT
TRBJ2-7,.,.,TRBV11-2,CASSLDGVNRYEQYF,TGTGCCAGCAGCTTAGATGGCGTAAACCGCTACGAGCAGTACTTC
TRBJ2-4,few,.,TRBV19,CASSDRILTNIQYF,TGTGCCAGTAGTGACCGGATCCTTACGAACATTCAGTACTTC
TRBJ1-1,.,TRBD1,TRBV10-2,CASRGQEGRVAEAFF,TGCGCCAGCAGAGGACAGGAGGGCCGAGTAGCTGAAGCTTTCTTT
TRBJ1-1,few,TRBD1,TRBV7-9,CASSWGQGPNTEAFF,TGTGCCAGCAGCTGGGGACAGGGGCCCAACACTGAAGCTTTCTTT
TRBJ2-3,few,TRBD2,TRBV7-8,CASTTSGGTDTQYF,TGTGCCAGCACAACTAGCGGGGGCACAGATACGCAGTATTTT
TRBJ2-5,.,TRBD2,TRBV9,CASSGPGASGGIETQYF,TGTGCCAGCAGCGGCCCTGGGGCTAGCGGGGGTATCGAGACCCAGTACTTC
TRBJ2-4,.,.,TRBV4-3,CASSQDFGVGRIQYF,TGCGCCAGCAGCCAAGACTTTGGGGTTGGACGCATTCAGTACTTC
TRBJ1-1,few,.,TRBV14,CASSHYRLNTEAFF,TGTGCCAGCAGCCATTACAGATTGAACACTGAAGCTTTCTTT
TRBJ2-3,few,.,TRBV6-6,CASSWADVEDTQYF,TGTGCCAGCAGTTGGGCTGACGTGGAAGATACGCAGTATTTT
TRBJ2-7,.,.,TRBV7-2,CASSSQASAYYEQYF,TGTGCCAGCAGCTCTCAGGCTAGCGCTTACTACGAGCAGTACTTC
TRBJ2-7,many,.,TRBV3-1,CASTRAGSSYEQYF,TGTGCCAGCACCCGGGCGGGGAGCTCCTACGAGCAGTACTTC
TRBJ2-3,.,TRBD2,TRBV7-3,CASSLWAGGPQDTQYF,TGTGCCAGCAGCTTATGGGCGGGGGGGCCGCAAGATACGCAGTATTTT
TRBJ2-2,.,TRBD2,TRBV5-4,CASSSGAGARGSTGELFF,TGTGCCAGCAGCTCCGGAGCGGGGGCAAGAGGATCCACCGGGGAGCTGTTTTTT
TRBJ2-3,.,TRBD2,TRBV5-4,CAISLGLAGLPSTDTQYF,TGTGCCATCAGCTTGGGGCTAGCGGGGTTGCCTAGCACAGATACGCAGTATTTT
TRBJ1-4,.,.,TRBV9,CASSRKKDRTNEKLFF,TGTGCCAGCAGTCGTAAAAAGGACAGAACTAATGAAAAACTGTTTTTT
TRBJ2-7,.,.,TRBV5-1,CASGDIGGSYEQYF,TGCGCCAGCGGGGATATTGGTGGCTCCTACGAGCAGTACTTC
TRBJ2-6,.,TRBD1,TRBV7-9,CASSTTGVGSGANVLTF,TGTGCCAGCAGTACTACAGGGGTCGGCTCTGGGGCCAACGTCCTGACTTTC
TRBJ2-5,few,TRBD2,TRBV12-3/TRBV12-4,CASSFGTKETQYF,TGTGCCAGCAGTTTCGGGACTAAAGAGACCCAGTACTTC
TRBJ2-7,many,TRBD1,TRBV15,CATSRTGTGESEQYF,TGTGCCACCAGCAGAACCGGGACAGGGGAGTCGGAGCAGTACTTC
TRBJ2-3,.,.,TRBV6-1,CASSLTPLGGDTQYF,TGTGCCAGCAGCCTCACCCCCCTGGGGGGAGATACGCAGTATTTT
TRBJ1-2,few,.,TRBV7-8,CASSHRTVYGYTF,TGTGCCAGCAGCCACCGGACAGTCTATGGCTACACCTTC
TRBJ1-2,.,TRBD1,TRBV5-1,CASSLGTGHANGYTF,TGCGCCAGCAGCTTGGGGACAGGGCATGCTAATGGCTACACCTTC
TRBJ1-3,.,TRBD1,TRBV4-3,CASSQDRGQGGNTIYF,TGCGCCAGCAGCCAAGACAGGGGGCAAGGTGGAAACACCATATATTTT
TRBJ2-1,.,.,TRBV4-1,CASSQDYPGDRFF,TGCGCCAGCAGCCAAGATTACCCCGGGGACCGGTTCTTC
TRBJ1-1,.,.,TRBV21-1,CASTRTGTGGTEAFF,TGTGCCAGCACCCGAACCGGGACAGGGGGTACTGAAGCTTTCTTT
TRBJ2-7,.,.,TRBV9,CASSASGGVSEQYF,TGTGCCAGCAGCGCCTCAGGGGGGGTTAGCGAGCAGTACTTC
TRBJ1-6,many,TRBD1,TRBV7-2,CASSPTRQGTNSPLHF,TGTGCCAGCAGCCCGACCCGACAGGGGACTAATTCACCCCTCCACTTT
TRBJ2-1,few,.,TRBV15,CATSRGGSEQFF,TGTGCCACCAGCAGAGGAGGAAGCGAGCAGTTCTTC
TRBJ1-2,.,.,TRBV24-1,CATSDPSNIYGYTF,TGTGCCACCAGTGATCCGTCGAATATCTATGGCTACACCTTC
TRBJ2-1,.,TRBD2,TRBV7-6,CASSLQASGGARNEQFF,TGTGCCAGCAGCTTACAGGCTAGCGGGGGGGCGAGAAATGAGCAGTTCTTC
TRBJ2-3,.,TRBD1,TRBV10-3,CAIVRARGIRNTQYF,TGTGCCATCGTCCGCGCCAGGGGGATTAGGAATACGCAGTATTTT
TRBJ2-3,.,TRBD2,TRBV7-9,CASSPVGGGTDTQYF,TGTGCCAGCAGCCCCGTTGGCGGGGGTACAGATACGCAGTATTTT
TRBJ2-1,few,.,TRBV5-6,CASTGIGSYNEQFF,TGTGCCAGCACCGGGATAGGGAGCTACAATGAGCAGTTCTTC
TRBJ2-1,few,TRBD1,TRBV14,CASSQAGQGSYNEQFF,TGTGCCAGCAGCCAAGCGGGACAGGGATCCTACAATGAGCAGTTCTTC